This entry describes one T cell receptor (beta chain). There is no known antigen for this receptor. No base qualities exist here, and no much larger clone lies one base off it. The CDR1 and CDR2 encoded by the germline V gene (reference sequence) are SGHAT and FQDESV. V was cut back by 2 bases and J by 4 bases, leaving a gap of 15 bases between them. Inclusive of the bounding cysteine and phenylalanine, the CDR3 is 15 residues long. The read is trimmed to its CDR3 DNA, 45 bases read in frame from base 1. The CDR3 regions of human TCRbeta chains were subjected to immunosequencing. In the paper's pipeline: TCRs in the repertoires were compared against a reference library of SARS-CoV-2-specific TCRs that had been generated with the MIRA antigen-specificity platform. Breadth meant the fraction of unique TCRs that were SARS-CoV-2-associated, whereas depth meant the fraction of total T cells that were SARS-CoV-2-associated. Using the MIRA data, each spike-specific TCR was assigned both to the spike region to which the TCR was reactive and to a CD4 or CD8 class. Log10-transformed breadth and depth values were compared by one-way ANOVA with Sidak's multiple comparisons tests. Here the immuneACCESS table is served through TCRdb, limited to in-frame sequences with V and J called. Missing clones are a known gap in these copies; in checked studies unresolved V genes cover under half, and the rest lacks a known reason. That table is the source of V, J and clone size, and D and trimming were worked out from the DNA. Within this sample are 110,000 or so clones, with 88% of them counted one time only. Of the sample, 9.5% to 15% falls within the top ten clones.

This record belongs to a study of T cell responses to AZD1222 COVID-19 vaccine (dated by TCRdb to 2020 to 2023). Study-wide context: A total of approximately 240 trial participants underwent TCR sequencing, of whom 200 to 220 had received two doses of AZD1222 and around 25 had received two doses of the MenACWY control vaccine. Enrollment into the trials was organized by age into subgroups of 18-55, 56-69 and 70-plus years, and those subgroups contained about 160, 30 and 59 TCR-sequenced participants, respectively. The full study reports these points: Participants were mostly white British, with more females than males. The authors suggested clonal diversity may have been underestimated. Because no samples from the day 14 peak response were available, repertoires could be characterized only after the peak T cell response. The vaccine-associated CD4 TCRs covered the entire spike protein, and the dominant responses fell in regions 160-218 and 743-854. In the small 56-69-year group, the increase in depth fell short of significance, most likely because of low power. After two AZD1222 doses, spike-specific TCR breadth and depth were significantly higher than at day 0 and than in MenACWY recipients. Conclusions about previously exposed vaccinees are limited, since just six AZD1222 recipients were seropositive for SARS-CoV-2 at baseline. Nearly half of unique spike-specific TCRs reportedly recognized epitopes outside regions mutated in the B.1.351 and B.1.1.7 variants.

The meaning of the sample's time point label: baseline before first vaccination. The treatment or condition label here, explained by the study, means: meningococcal conjugate vaccine given as trial control. Vaccinee samples came from UK trials COV001 and COV002, including a single-blind randomized controlled phase 2/3 trial of AZD1222 (ChAdOx1 nCoV-19) in healthy adults. For TCRbeta chain sequencing, PBMC samples were collected from trial participants at day 0 and at day 28 after the second dose. This sequence was found in an adult in good health. The chain employs TRBV11-1 and TRBJ2-7; perhaps TRBD1 is the D gene, with 5 bases matching. The source material was peripheral blood, sampled on day 0 of MenACWY control vaccination. The nucleotide sequence is given as TGTGCCAGCAGCTTACAAAGGGGCCTATATTACGAGCAGTACTTC. Translation gives CASSLQRGLYYEQYF. The reference TRBV11-1 and TRBJ2-7 proteins fill in what lies around the CDR3, so the full variable domain reads EAEVAQSPRYKITEKSQAVAFWCDPISGHATLYWYRQILGQGPELLVQFQDESVVDDSQLPKDRFSAERLKGVDSTLKIQPAELGDSAMYLCASSLQRGLYYEQYFGPGTRLTVT.